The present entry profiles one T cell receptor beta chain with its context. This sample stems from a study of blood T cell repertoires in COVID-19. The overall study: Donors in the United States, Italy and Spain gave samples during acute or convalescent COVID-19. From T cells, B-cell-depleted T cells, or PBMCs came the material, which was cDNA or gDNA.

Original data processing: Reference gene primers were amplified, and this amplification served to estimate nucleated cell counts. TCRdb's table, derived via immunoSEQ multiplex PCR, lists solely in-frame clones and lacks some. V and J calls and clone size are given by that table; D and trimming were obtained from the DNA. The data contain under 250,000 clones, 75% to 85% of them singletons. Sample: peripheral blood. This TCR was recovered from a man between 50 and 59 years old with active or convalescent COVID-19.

Here the CDR3 DNA reads TGCGCCAGCAGCTTGGAAGTCTGGGGCAGGAACACTGAAGCTTTCTTT. Translating gives CASSLEVWGRNTEAFF. The V gene is TRBV5-1, the J gene TRBJ1-1, with D possibly being TRBD1 (5 bases). This CDR3 comprises 16 residues. The V end lost 0 bases, the J end lost 1 base, and 13 bases lay between the germline ends. CDR1 and CDR2 (germline): SGHRS, YFSETQ.